Listed below are T cell receptor beta chains from one sample, sequenced in a study of regulatory T cells in long-lasting Graves disease. One entry per CDR3 protein, called by TCRdb with MiXCR from the multiplex PCR reads. The sample contains under 450,000 distinct CDR3 sequences, 16% of which appear only once. These data were likewise used in another study, on T cells in Graves' hyperthyroidism and ophthalmopathy.

Material: peripheral blood mononuclear cells (PBMCs), obtained at new diagnosis, from a patient treated with antithyroid drugs. The receptors derive from a young woman with Graves disease. CDR3s include the opening cysteine and the closing phenylalanine or tryptophan. The D gene is left open where the match is weak. Expanded clones are given a class, and other clones once, few, many or no size at all.

d_gene: TRBD2
v_gene: TRBV2
j_gene: TRBJ2-1
abundance: NA
CDR3nt: TGTGCCAGCAGTACGACTAGCGGGGTACGGGGAGGCCTACGGAATGAGCAGTTCTTC
CDR3aa: CASSTTSGVRGGLRNEQFF

d_gene: NA
v_gene: TRBV14
j_gene: TRBJ2-3
abundance: NA
CDR3nt: TGTGCCAGCAGCCACCCGGACTCATTCAGCACAGATACGCAGTATTTT
CDR3aa: CASSHPDSFSTDTQYF

d_gene: NA
v_gene: TRBV28
j_gene: TRBJ2-2
abundance: many
CDR3nt: TGTGCCAGCAGTTTTGGTAGCGTGACCGGGGAGCTGTTTTTT
CDR3aa: CASSFGSVTGELFF

d_gene: NA
v_gene: TRBV4-1
j_gene: TRBJ2-7
abundance: few
CDR3nt: TGCGCCAGCAGCCAAGGGAGGTGGGGTGGGTCCTACGAGCAGTACTTC
CDR3aa: CASSQGRWGGSYEQYF

d_gene: TRBD1
v_gene: TRBV10-3
j_gene: TRBJ2-5
abundance: NA
CDR3nt: TGTGCCATTACCCCGGGACAGGGGAAACAAGAGACCCAGTACTTC
CDR3aa: CAITPGQGKQETQYF

d_gene: NA
v_gene: TRBV4-3
j_gene: TRBJ2-7
abundance: NA
CDR3nt: TGCGCCAGCAGCCAAGGAGGGGGACAAACCTACGAGCAGTACTTC
CDR3aa: CASSQGGGQTYEQYF

d_gene: NA
v_gene: TRBV11-2
j_gene: TRBJ2-1
abundance: many
CDR3nt: TGTGCCAGCAGCTTCCTTCAGGGGACAAGCAATGAGCAGTTCTTC
CDR3aa: CASSFLQGTSNEQFF

d_gene: NA
v_gene: TRBV6-5
j_gene: TRBJ1-3
abundance: few
CDR3nt: TGTGCCAGCAGTTATCTTCGACCTCCAGGAAACACCATATATTTT
CDR3aa: CASSYLRPPGNTIYF

d_gene: NA
v_gene: TRBV28
j_gene: TRBJ2-7
abundance: many
CDR3nt: TGTGCCAGCAGTCCCTGGGGGGAGGGGGGATTGGAGCAGTACTTC
CDR3aa: CASSPWGEGGLEQYF

d_gene: NA
v_gene: TRBV28
j_gene: TRBJ1-1
abundance: few
CDR3nt: TGTGCCAGCAGTAACAGGCCCATGGGCACTGAAGCTTTCTTT
CDR3aa: CASSNRPMGTEAFF

d_gene: TRBD2
v_gene: TRBV9
j_gene: TRBJ2-1
abundance: few
CDR3nt: TGTGCCAGCAGCGTAGCGGGTCGGGGGGGTTCCGATGAGCAGTTCTTC
CDR3aa: CASSVAGRGGSDEQFF

d_gene: NA
v_gene: TRBV15
j_gene: TRBJ1-3
abundance: NA
CDR3nt: TGTGCCACCAGCAGAGATACGGCGTTCTCTGGAAACACCATATATTTT
CDR3aa: CATSRDTAFSGNTIYF

d_gene: NA
v_gene: TRBV18
j_gene: TRBJ1-2
abundance: many
CDR3nt: TGTGCCAGCTCACCACCTAAGGAGTTATATGGCTACACCTTC
CDR3aa: CASSPPKELYGYTF

d_gene: NA
v_gene: TRBV12-3/TRBV12-4
j_gene: TRBJ2-4
abundance: NA
CDR3nt: TGTGCCAGCAGTTTTAGCCAGTTCGACATTCAGTACTTC
CDR3aa: CASSFSQFDIQYF

d_gene: NA
v_gene: TRBV6-9
j_gene: TRBJ2-5
abundance: many
CDR3nt: TGTGCCAGCAGTTCCCAGACTGGAGAGACCCAGTACTTC
CDR3aa: CASSSQTGETQYF

d_gene: NA
v_gene: TRBV5-1
j_gene: TRBJ2-1
abundance: many
CDR3nt: TGCGCCAGCAGCTTGGAGAGGGAGCAGTTCTTC
CDR3aa: CASSLEREQFF

d_gene: NA
v_gene: TRBV7-9
j_gene: TRBJ1-6
abundance: NA
CDR3nt: TGTGCCAGCAGCGGCGGGGGCTATAATTCACCCCTCCACTTT
CDR3aa: CASSGGGYNSPLHF

d_gene: NA
v_gene: TRBV6-1
j_gene: TRBJ2-7
abundance: many
CDR3nt: TGTGCCAGCAGCCCCCAACGCCGGACCAGCTCGCGCGAGCAGTACTTC
CDR3aa: CASSPQRRTSSREQYF

d_gene: NA
v_gene: TRBV5-6
j_gene: TRBJ2-7
abundance: NA
CDR3nt: TGTGCCAGCATCGACATCAGTGGTCGGGGCGAGCAGTACTTC
CDR3aa: CASIDISGRGEQYF

d_gene: NA
v_gene: TRBV12-3/TRBV12-4
j_gene: TRBJ2-1
abundance: many
CDR3nt: TGTGCCAGCACCGGGGAAGAGACAGCCCCCTACAATGAGCAGTTCTTC
CDR3aa: CASTGEETAPYNEQFF

d_gene: NA
v_gene: TRBV5-1
j_gene: TRBJ2-7
abundance: many
CDR3nt: TGCGCCAGCAGCTTCGGTGGTTCCCCTTCCTACGAGCAGTACTTC
CDR3aa: CASSFGGSPSYEQYF

d_gene: NA
v_gene: TRBV6-4
j_gene: TRBJ2-2
abundance: NA
CDR3nt: TGTGCCAGCAGTGCCCGGGGGCTGGACACCGGGGAGCTGTTTTTT
CDR3aa: CASSARGLDTGELFF

d_gene: TRBD1
v_gene: TRBV24-1
j_gene: TRBJ2-2
abundance: NA
CDR3nt: TGTGCCACCAGTGACCCTCGGGACAGGGGACACCTCGAGGGCACCGGGGAGCTGTTTTTT
CDR3aa: CATSDPRDRGHLEGTGELFF

d_gene: TRBD1
v_gene: TRBV2
j_gene: TRBJ1-2
abundance: many
CDR3nt: TGTGCCAGCAGTGGGGACAGGGGATCCTATGGCTACACCTTC
CDR3aa: CASSGDRGSYGYTF

d_gene: TRBD1
v_gene: TRBV2
j_gene: TRBJ1-4
abundance: many
CDR3nt: TGTGCCAGCAGGCCAGGAGGGGGCAACGAAAAACTGTTTTTT
CDR3aa: CASRPGGGNEKLFF

d_gene: NA
v_gene: TRBV30
j_gene: TRBJ2-7
abundance: few
CDR3nt: TGTGCCTGGGGTGTACCTTACTACTACGAGCAGTACTTC
CDR3aa: CAWGVPYYYEQYF